This T cell receptor beta chain derives from a study of blood T cells in healthy people across ages. V was clipped by 5 bases and J by 5 bases; unmatched bases: 7. The CDR3 covers 14 residues. Alongside a J-beta primer mix, a sample-barcoded 5' primer served in a second PCR lasting about 7 to 11 cycles. TCRdb used MiXCR to reprocess the 5' RACE reads, holding one entry per CDR3 protein. The table shows over a million distinct CDR3 sequences, with 45% occurring only once. This clonotype was found a few times. The TCR sequence derives from an older woman in good health. The rearrangement uses TRBV12-3 or TRBV12-4 and TRBJ2-7; 9 bases are shared with TRBD1. The sequencing sample was made of blood. This CDR3 reads CASSVNRGLHEQYF. CDR3 coding DNA: TGTGCCAGCAGTGTTAACAGGGGGCTCCACGAGCAGTACTTC.